These 9 T cell receptor beta chains came from one sample sequenced in a study of technical replicates of blood from a handful of donors. The protocol was immunoSEQ multiplex PCR, while the TCRdb copy is restricted to in-frame clones and leaves out a portion. The data show about 66,000 clones, with 92% seen just once and roughly 0.39% held by the top ten. Source material: T cells isolated from PBMCs. These receptors came from a human donor in good health.

This clone was seen a few times. In DNA form, the CDR3 reads TGTGCCAGCAGCTTAGACCTAAAACCCGAAGCTTTCTTT. Residues: CASSLDLKPEAFF. The chain couples TRBV7-9 to TRBJ1-1; D is ambiguous. There are 13 residues in the CDR3. Trimming removed 1 base at V and 8 bases at J, with 11 bases between. Germline values: CDR1 SEHNR, CDR2 FQNEAQ (reference sequence).

The chain employs TRBV6-1 and TRBJ1-5; no firm D call. CDR1 is MNHNS, CDR2 SASEGT, per germline. CDR3 length equals 16 residues. The V and J ends lost 2 bases and 0 bases respectively, with 11 bases between them. CDR3 region: CASSEYARGSNQPQHF. CDR3 sequence (DNA): TGTGCCAGCAGTGAATATGCTCGGGGTAGCAATCAGCCCCAGCATTTT.

CDR3 sequence: CASSSLTGNYGYTF. The CDR3 DNA sequence: TGTGCCAGTAGTTCCCTGACAGGGAACTATGGCTACACCTTC. The chain has TRBV19 and TRBJ1-2; 7 bases align to TRBD1. Germline V lookup: CDR1 LNHDA, CDR2 SQIVND (reference sequence). Trimming took 5 bases from V and 2 from J; bases not matched to a gene: 5. The CDR3 runs to 14 residues.

CDR3 sequence (DNA): TGTGCCAGCGGACCGACAGGGACCCACATTCAGTACTTC. As protein: CASGPTGTHIQYF. This chain joins TRBV21-1 and TRBJ2-4; no DNA check was done on the table's D call, TRBD1. TRBV21-1 is termed a pseudogene. The CDR3 loop spans 13 amino acids.

The CDR3 DNA reads TGTGCCAGCAGCTTAATAAGGGGGCTCGGTGGGGCCAACGTCCTGACTTTC. Its protein product is CASSLIRGLGGANVLTF. J is TRBJ2-6 and V is TRBV13; 7 bases match TRBD1. V lost 2 bases and J lost 3; bases outside the gene matches: 7. The CDR3 covers 17 residues. Germline values: CDR1 PRHDT, CDR2 FYEKMQ (reference sequence).

The V call is TRBV9, the J call TRBJ2-2; no reliable D call. Germline CDR1 and CDR2: SGDLS and YYNGEE. V was clipped by 4 bases and J by 1 base, with 11 bases between them. This CDR3 comprises 15 residues. The CDR3 loop reads CASSHDPGNTGELFF. The CDR3 DNA reads as TGTGCCAGCAGCCACGACCCAGGGAACACCGGGGAGCTGTTTTTT.

V and J are TRBV21-1 and TRBJ2-7; TRBD1 is the table's D call and was not checked against the DNA. TRBV21-1 is labeled a pseudogene. This CDR3 has 14 residues. This CDR3 reads CASSKRDRGREQYF. As DNA, the CDR3 is TGTGCCAGCAGCAAACGGGACAGGGGGCGCGAGCAGTACTTC.

The chain joins TRBV7-2 to TRBJ2-3; D remains ambiguous. This CDR3 has 16 residues. Per germline, CDR1 SGHTA and CDR2 FQGNSA. The V gene lost 1 base and the J gene lost 3 bases, with 14 bases spanning the gap. The CDR3: CASSLGRSVLTDTQYF. In nucleotides, the CDR3 is TGTGCCAGCAGCTTAGGACGGAGCGTACTTACAGATACGCAGTATTTT.

The chain is built from TRBV7-9 and TRBJ2-1; 8 nucleotides line up with TRBD2. The length of the CDR3 is 15 residues. Germline V gene data show CDR1 as SEHNR and CDR2 as FQNEAQ (reference sequence). J gave up 7 bases and V 0 bases, and 5 bases lay outside the gene matches. The CDR3 loop reads CASSLAFSGVNEQFF. The CDR3 DNA reads TGTGCCAGCAGCTTAGCTTTTAGCGGGGTAAATGAGCAGTTCTTC.